This T cell receptor beta chain is from a study of CD8 T cells in ankylosing spondylitis. Study outcomes and limitations: There was reportedly significant enrichment of clones that were disease-linked in matched ankylosing spondylitis synovial fluid. Characteristic, it appeared, of ankylosing spondylitis blood was a TCR beta motif of roughly 8 highly homologous variants.

The germline V gene has CDR1 SGHNT and CDR2 YENEEA. Trimming removed 1 base at V and 5 bases at J, with 15 bases between. The CDR3 has 16 residues. Using its own MiXCR run on the 5' RACE reads, TCRdb lists one record per CDR3 protein. The table has 400,000 or so distinct CDR3 sequences, more than 25% seen once; the top ten hold about 1%. This clonotype was counted between two and nine times. Its specificity is not known. The chain has TRBV11-3 and TRBJ1-3; D unresolved. Sequencing was carried out using blood, either unsorted or a sorted T cell fraction (not recorded which). This receptor was obtained from a male donor with ankylosing spondylitis. The CDR3, as DNA: TGTGCCAGCAGCTTAGTCCCGGCGCCGGAGCGAAACACCATATATTTT. This codes for CASSLVPAPERNTIYF.